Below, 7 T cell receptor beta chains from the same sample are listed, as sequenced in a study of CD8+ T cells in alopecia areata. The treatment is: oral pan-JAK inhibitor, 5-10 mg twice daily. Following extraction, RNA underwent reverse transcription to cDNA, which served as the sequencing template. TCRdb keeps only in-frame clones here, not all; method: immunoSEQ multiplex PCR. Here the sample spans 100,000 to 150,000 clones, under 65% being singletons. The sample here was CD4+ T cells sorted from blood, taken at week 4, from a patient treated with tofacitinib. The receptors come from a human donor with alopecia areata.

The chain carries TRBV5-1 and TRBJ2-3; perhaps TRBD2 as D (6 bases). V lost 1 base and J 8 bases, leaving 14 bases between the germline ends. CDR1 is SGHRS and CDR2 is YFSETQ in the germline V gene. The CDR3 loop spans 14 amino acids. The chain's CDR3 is CASSLSSERGTQYF. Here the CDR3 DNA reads TGCGCCAGCAGCTTGTCTAGCGAAAGGGGTACGCAGTATTTT.

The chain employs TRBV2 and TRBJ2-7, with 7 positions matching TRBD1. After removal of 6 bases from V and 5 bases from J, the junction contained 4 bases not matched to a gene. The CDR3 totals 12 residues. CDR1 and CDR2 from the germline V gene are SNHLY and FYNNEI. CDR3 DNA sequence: TGTGCCAGCAGCTCCACAGGGGACGAGCAGTACTTC. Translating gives CASSSTGDEQYF.

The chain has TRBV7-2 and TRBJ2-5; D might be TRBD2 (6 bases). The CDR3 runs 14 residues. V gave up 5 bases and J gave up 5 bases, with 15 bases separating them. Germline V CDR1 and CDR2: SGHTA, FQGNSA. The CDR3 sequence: CASSPGLNSETQYF. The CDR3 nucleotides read TGTGCCAGCAGCCCGGGACTGAACTCTGAGACCCAGTACTTC.

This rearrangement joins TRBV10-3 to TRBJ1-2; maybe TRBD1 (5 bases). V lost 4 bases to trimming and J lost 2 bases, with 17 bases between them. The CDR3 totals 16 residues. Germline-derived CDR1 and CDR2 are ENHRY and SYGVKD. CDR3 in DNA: TGTGCCATCAGTGGAGGGGACCGCCCTACGAACTATGGCTACACCTTC. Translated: CAISGGDRPTNYGYTF.

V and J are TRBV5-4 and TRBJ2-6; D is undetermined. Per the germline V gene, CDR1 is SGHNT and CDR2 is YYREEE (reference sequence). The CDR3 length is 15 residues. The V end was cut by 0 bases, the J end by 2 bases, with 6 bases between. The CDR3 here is CASSLARTGANVLTF. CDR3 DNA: TGTGCCAGCAGCTTGGCGAGGACTGGGGCCAACGTCCTGACTTTC.

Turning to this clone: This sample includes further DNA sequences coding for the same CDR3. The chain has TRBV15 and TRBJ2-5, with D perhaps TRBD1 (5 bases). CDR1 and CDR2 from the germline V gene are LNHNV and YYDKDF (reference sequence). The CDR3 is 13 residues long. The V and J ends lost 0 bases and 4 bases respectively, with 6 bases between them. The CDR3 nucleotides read TGTGCCACCAGCAGAGATAGGGGAGAGACCCAGTACTTC. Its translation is CATSRDRGETQYF.

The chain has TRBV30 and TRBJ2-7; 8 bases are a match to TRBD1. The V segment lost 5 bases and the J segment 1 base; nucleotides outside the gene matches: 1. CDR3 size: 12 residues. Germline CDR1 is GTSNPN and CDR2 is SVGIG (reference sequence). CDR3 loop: CAWDRGSYEQYF. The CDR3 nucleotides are TGTGCCTGGGACAGGGGATCCTACGAGCAGTACTTC.